Below, 15 T cell receptor beta chains from the same sample are listed, as sequenced in a study of shared T cell receptors in the human thymus. Here immunoSEQ multiplex PCR was the method, and the copy in TCRdb shows in-frame clones only, minus some. This table has approximately 730,000 clones, approximately 83% appearing once. The same data also went into a second study, on human thymus T cells.

Sequencing used thymocytes. All receptors derive from a girl under three years old with a congenital heart defect.

The genes are TRBV5-8 and TRBJ1-1, with TRBD1 as a possible D gene (6 bases). V was pared by 6 bases and J by 4 bases, with 13 bases between. The germline V gene has CDR1 SGHTS and CDR2 YDEGEE. The CDR3 spans 13 residues. As DNA, the CDR3 is TGTGCCAGCACCTCACAGGGAGCCACTGAAGCTTTCTTT. It is translated as CASTSQGATEAFF.

V gene TRBV5-1 combines with J gene TRBJ2-5; D is perhaps TRBD1 (6 bases). Germline V gene sequence: CDR1 SGHRS, CDR2 YFSETQ. V lost 6 bases and J lost 5, with 17 bases in between. CDR3 length: 14 amino acids. This CDR3 reads CASNQGIPSETQYF. CDR3 DNA sequence: TGCGCCAGCAACCAGGGGATTCCTTCGGAGACCCAGTACTTC. Looking up the rest from reference TRBV5-1 and TRBJ2-5 gives the full variable domain: KAGVTQTPRYLIKTRGQQVTLSCSPISGHRSVSWYQQTPGQGLQFLFEYFSETQRNKGNFPGRFSGRQFSNSRSEMNVSTLELGDSALYLCASNQGIPSETQYFGPGTRLLVL.

The rearrangement joins TRBV27 to TRBJ2-7; D might be TRBD2 (6 bases). Germline loops: CDR1 MNHEY, CDR2 SMNVEV (reference sequence). The CDR3 runs 17 residues. Deletions cut 7 bases from V and 2 bases from J, with 24 bases between. The CDR3 loop reads CASMVAGPPSRPYEQYF. CDR3 coding DNA: TGTGCCAGCATGGTCGCGGGGCCCCCCTCGAGACCCTACGAGCAGTACTTC.

The V gene is TRBV6-6, the J gene TRBJ1-4, with a weak D call TRBD1 (5 bases). Germline V CDR1 and CDR2: MNHNY, SVGAGI (reference sequence). Deletions cut 6 bases from V and 7 bases from J, with 15 bases between. This CDR3 comprises 14 residues. CDR3 coding DNA: TGTGCCAGCAGCCCCGACAGAATGCCTGAAAAACTGTTTTTT. It encodes CASSPDRMPEKLFF.

V and J are TRBV11-2 and TRBJ1-1; 8 bases match TRBD1. Germline V lookup: CDR1 SGHAT, CDR2 FQNNGV. J gave up 1 base and V 6 bases, and 4 bases lay outside the gene matches. The CDR3 consists of 14 residues. CDR3 loop: CASRMTGENTEAFF. The CDR3, as DNA: TGTGCCAGCAGGATGACAGGGGAGAACACTGAAGCTTTCTTT.

This clone was seen a few times. The CDR3 coding sequence is TGTGCCAGCAGCTTGGGAGGCCACCATAACTATGGCTACACCTTC. This codes for CASSLGGHHNYGYTF. This chain links TRBV5-6 with TRBJ1-2; D unclear. The germline V gene encodes CDR1 SGHDT and CDR2 YYEEEE. V was trimmed by 0 bases and J by 1 base, leaving 10 bases between them. This CDR3 region has 15 residues.

This clone was detected only a few times. V gene TRBV27 combines with J gene TRBJ1-1; D gene unclear. Trimming cost V 5 bases and J 5 bases, with 15 bases left between them. This CDR3 has 14 residues. CDR1 MNHEY and CDR2 SMNVEV come from the germline V gene (reference sequence). The CDR3 sequence is CASSAVTTSTEAFF. The CDR3 region has the DNA TGTGCCAGCAGTGCCGTAACGACAAGTACTGAAGCTTTCTTT.

V and J are TRBV9 and TRBJ2-1; the match to TRBD2 covers 9 bases. CDR1 is SGDLS and CDR2 is YYNGEE in the germline V gene. Trimming removed 1 base from V and 7 bases from J; junction bases left unmatched: 9. The CDR3 runs 16 residues. This chain's CDR3 is CASSVMAGGPLNEQFF. Written as DNA, the CDR3 is TGTGCCAGCAGCGTAATGGCGGGGGGGCCGTTGAATGAGCAGTTCTTC. The full variable domain, completed using reference TRBV9 and TRBJ2-1, is DSGVTQTPKHLITATGQRVTLRCSPRSGDLSVYWYQQSLDQGLQFLIQYYNGEERAKGNILERFSAQQFPDLHSELNLSSLELGDSALYFCASSVMAGGPLNEQFFGPGTRLTVL.

Here the CDR3 reads CASALDRAHYEQYF. The CDR3 coding sequence is TGTGCTAGTGCTTTAGACAGGGCGCACTACGAGCAGTACTTC. The chain employs TRBV12-5 and TRBJ2-7, with 7 bases fitting TRBD1. The CDR3 runs 14 residues. Per germline, CDR1 LGHNT and CDR2 FRNRAP. The ends lost 7 bases at V and 3 bases at J; junction bases unmatched: 9.

The chain couples TRBV5-6 to TRBJ1-1, with 8 bases that match TRBD1. CDR1 is SGHDT, CDR2 YYEEEE, per germline. CDR3 size: 17 residues. V was clipped by 1 base and J by 1 base; unmatched bases: 9. The CDR3 loop reads CASSLYRDRTKNTEAFF. The CDR3 nucleotides are TGTGCCAGCAGCTTGTATCGGGACAGGACAAAGAACACTGAAGCTTTCTTT.

The DNA for the CDR3 is TGTGCCAGCAGCGTAGCTACTTCCACGACACGGCGTAACTATGGCTACACCTTC. Encoded protein: CASSVATSTTRRNYGYTF. The chain couples TRBV9 to TRBJ1-2; no reliable D call. Trimming pared 0 bases from V and 1 base from J, leaving 19 bases between. CDR1 is SGDLS and CDR2 is YYNGEE in the germline V gene. The CDR3 loop spans 18 amino acids.

In its sample, this clone was seen a few times. The rearrangement uses TRBV28 and TRBJ1-1; no definite D call. The CDR3 is 16 residues long. Trimming removed 10 bases from V and 2 bases from J, with 23 bases in between. Germline V gene sequence: CDR1 MDHEN, CDR2 SYDVKM. The CDR3 bases are TGTGCCACCAACCTCACCCGGCGGTGGCTCAACACTGAAGCTTTCTTT. It is translated as CATNLTRRWLNTEAFF.

CDR3 coding DNA: TGCGCCAGCAGCCAAGAGGAGAGTGAGAGGACAGAATACAATGAGCAGTTCTTC. This encodes CASSQEESERTEYNEQFF. The genes are TRBV4-1 and TRBJ2-1; maybe TRBD1 (6 bases). CDR1 is MGHRA and CDR2 is YSYEKL in the germline V gene. The CDR3 has 18 amino acids. Deletions cut 0 bases from V and 4 bases from J, with 19 bases between.

This rearrangement joins TRBV19 to TRBJ2-7; tentative D call: TRBD1 (6 bases). Trimming left V 10 bases short and J 3 bases short, with 16 bases between. This CDR3 spans 13 amino acids. Germline CDR1 is LNHDA and CDR2 is SQIVND (reference sequence). CDR3 region: CATQGPRSYEQYF. DNA of the CDR3: TGTGCCACCCAGGGGCCTCGTAGCTACGAGCAGTACTTC.

The chain recombines TRBV4-1 with TRBJ1-5; 7 bases are a match to TRBD1. CDR1 and CDR2 from the germline V gene are MGHRA and YSYEKL. CDR3 size: 16 residues. Unmatched junction bases numbered 5, after V lost 3 bases and J lost 0 bases. The CDR3 bases are TGCGCCAGCAGCCACTTAGGGACAGTTAGCAATCAGCCCCAGCATTTT. It translates to CASSHLGTVSNQPQHF.